This T cell receptor beta chain was recovered during a study of technical replicates of blood from several donors. CDR1 is MDHEN and CDR2 is SYDVKM in the germline V gene. The CDR3 is 15 amino acids. The V segment lost 3 bases and the J segment 0 bases; nucleotides outside the gene matches: 3. TCRdb's table, derived via immunoSEQ multiplex PCR, lists solely in-frame clones and lacks some. The table lists about 100,000 clones, 90% to 97% of them singletons, with approximately 0.22% in the top ten. The chain has TRBV28 and TRBJ2-5, with TRBD1 matching 8 bases. This clonotype was obtained from a human donor in good health. Material: T cells isolated from PBMCs. This CDR3 is CASSFQGADQETQYF. CDR3 nucleotide sequence: TGTGCCAGCAGTTTTCAGGGGGCCGACCAAGAGACCCAGTACTTC. Looking up the rest from reference TRBV28 and TRBJ2-5 gives the full variable domain: DVKVTQSSRYLVKRTGEKVFLECVQDMDHENMFWYRQDPGLGLRLIYFSYDVKMKEKGDIPEGYSVSREKKERFSLILESASTNQTSMYLCASSFQGADQETQYFGPGTRLLVL.